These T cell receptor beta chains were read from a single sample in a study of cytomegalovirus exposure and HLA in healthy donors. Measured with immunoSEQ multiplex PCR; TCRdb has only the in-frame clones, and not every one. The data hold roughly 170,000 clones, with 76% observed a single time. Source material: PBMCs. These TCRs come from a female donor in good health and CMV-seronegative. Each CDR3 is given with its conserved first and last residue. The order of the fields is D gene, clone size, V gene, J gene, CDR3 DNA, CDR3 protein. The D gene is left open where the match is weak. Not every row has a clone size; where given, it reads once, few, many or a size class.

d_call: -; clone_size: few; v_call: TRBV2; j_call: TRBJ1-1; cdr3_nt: TGTGCCAGCAGTGAAAAGCAAAAGAACACTGAAGCTTTCTTT; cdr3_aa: CASSEKQKNTEAFF
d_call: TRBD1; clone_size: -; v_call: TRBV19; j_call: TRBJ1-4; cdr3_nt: TGTGCCAGTACGGACAGGGGTGGTGAAAAACTGTTTTTT; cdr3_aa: CASTDRGGEKLFF
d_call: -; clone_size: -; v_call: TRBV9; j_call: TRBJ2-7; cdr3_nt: TGTGCCAGCAGCGTAGATCCAGGTACCTACGAGCAGTACTTC; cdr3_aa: CASSVDPGTYEQYF
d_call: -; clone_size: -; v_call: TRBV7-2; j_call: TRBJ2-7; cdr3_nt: TGTGCCAGCAGCTTAGGGTCCTCTCTGGGCGAGCAGTACTTC; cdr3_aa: CASSLGSSLGEQYF
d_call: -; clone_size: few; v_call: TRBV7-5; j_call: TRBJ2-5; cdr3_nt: TGTGCCAGAAGCTTAGTTGGTCTAGCGGGATTTCAAGAGACCCAGTACTTC; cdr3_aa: CARSLVGLAGFQETQYF
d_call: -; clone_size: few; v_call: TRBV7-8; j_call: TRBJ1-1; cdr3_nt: TGTGCCAGCAGCTTAGGGGCCGGGAGCACTGAAGCTTTCTTT; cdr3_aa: CASSLGAGSTEAFF
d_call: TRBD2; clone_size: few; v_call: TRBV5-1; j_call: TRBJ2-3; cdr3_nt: TGCGCCAGCAGCTTGGGGGGACTAGCGGGCACAGATACGCAGTATTTT; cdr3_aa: CASSLGGLAGTDTQYF
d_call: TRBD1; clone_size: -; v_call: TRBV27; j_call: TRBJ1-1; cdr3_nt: TGTGCCAGCAGTCCAGGGACAGGGTGGGACACTGAAGCTTTCTTT; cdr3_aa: CASSPGTGWDTEAFF
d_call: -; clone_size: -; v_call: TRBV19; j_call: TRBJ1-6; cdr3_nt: TGTGCCAGTACCTCCGGGACGGGGGATTCACCCCTCCACTTT; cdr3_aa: CASTSGTGDSPLHF
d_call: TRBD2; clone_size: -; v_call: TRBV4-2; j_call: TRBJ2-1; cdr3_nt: TGTGCCAGCAGCCAACCCCCGGGGGGGCTCAACAATGAGCAGTTCTTC; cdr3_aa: CASSQPPGGLNNEQFF
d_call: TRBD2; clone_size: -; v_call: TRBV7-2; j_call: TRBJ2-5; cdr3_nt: TGTGCCAGCAGCTTAGGGACTAGCGGGAGTGGCCAAGAGACCCAGTACTTC; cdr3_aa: CASSLGTSGSGQETQYF
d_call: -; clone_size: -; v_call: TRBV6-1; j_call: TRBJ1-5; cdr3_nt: TGTGCCAGCAGTGAAGCAAGCAATAGCAATCAGCCCCAGCATTTT; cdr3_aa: CASSEASNSNQPQHF
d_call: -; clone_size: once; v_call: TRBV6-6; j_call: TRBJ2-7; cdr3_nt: TGTGCCAGCAGTTACTCGAGGCAGGGCTACGAGCAGTACTTC; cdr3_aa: CASSYSRQGYEQYF
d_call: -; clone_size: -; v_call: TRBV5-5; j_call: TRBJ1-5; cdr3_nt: TGTGCCAGCAGCCTTGTTGGGGGGACCCAGCATTTT; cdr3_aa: CASSLVGGTQHF
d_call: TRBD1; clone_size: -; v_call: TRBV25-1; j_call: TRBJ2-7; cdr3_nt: TGTGCCAGCAGTGTCGGACAGGGTACCTACGAGCAGTACTTC; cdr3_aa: CASSVGQGTYEQYF
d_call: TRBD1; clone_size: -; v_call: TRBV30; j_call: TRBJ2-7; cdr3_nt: TGTGCCTGGAGTGCGACAGGGTTTTACGAGCAGTACTTC; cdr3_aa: CAWSATGFYEQYF
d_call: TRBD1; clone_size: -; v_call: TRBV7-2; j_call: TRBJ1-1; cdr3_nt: TGTGCCAGCAGCCAACGACAGGGAACCCCCACTGAAGCTTTCTTT; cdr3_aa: CASSQRQGTPTEAFF
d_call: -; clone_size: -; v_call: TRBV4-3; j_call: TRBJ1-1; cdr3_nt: TGCGCCAGCAGCCAAGATCTTTTCTCCCCGGGCACTGAAGCTTTCTTT; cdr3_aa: CASSQDLFSPGTEAFF
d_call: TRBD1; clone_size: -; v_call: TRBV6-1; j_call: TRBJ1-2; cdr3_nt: TGTGCCAGCAGTCCACGAGAGGGGGCTGTCTATGGCTACACCTTC; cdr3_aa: CASSPREGAVYGYTF
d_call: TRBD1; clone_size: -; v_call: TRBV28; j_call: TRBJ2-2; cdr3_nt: TGTGCCAGCAGTTCCGGGACAGGGGTTTACGGGGAGCTGTTTTTT; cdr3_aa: CASSSGTGVYGELFF
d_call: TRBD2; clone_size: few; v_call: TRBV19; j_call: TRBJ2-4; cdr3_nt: TGTGCCAGTAGTACAGGGCTTTGGGCGGGGGGCCCAAGCCTAGCCAAAAACATTCAGTACTTC; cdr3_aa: CASSTGLWAGGPSLAKNIQYF
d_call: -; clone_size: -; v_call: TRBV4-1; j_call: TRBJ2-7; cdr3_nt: TGCGCCAGCAGCCCCGGGGGAACAGTGCCCTACGAGCAGTACTTC; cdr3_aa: CASSPGGTVPYEQYF
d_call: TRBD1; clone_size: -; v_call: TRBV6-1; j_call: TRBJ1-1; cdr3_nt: TGTGCCAGCAGTGCCCGACAGGGGAGGAGGACTGAAGCTTTCTTT; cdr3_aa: CASSARQGRRTEAFF
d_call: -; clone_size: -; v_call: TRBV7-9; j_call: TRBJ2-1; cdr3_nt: TGTGCCAGCAGCGTGGACAGCTTCTACAATGAGCAGTTCTTC; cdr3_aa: CASSVDSFYNEQFF
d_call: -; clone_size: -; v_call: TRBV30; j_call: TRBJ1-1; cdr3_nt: TGTGCCTGGAGTGGCTCGGGAAGGGACACTGAAGCTTTCTTT; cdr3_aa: CAWSGSGRDTEAFF
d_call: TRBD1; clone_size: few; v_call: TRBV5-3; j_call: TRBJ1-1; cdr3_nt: TGTGCCAGAAGCTCACAAGACAGGGGGAGCACTGAAGCTTTCTTT; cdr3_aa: CARSSQDRGSTEAFF
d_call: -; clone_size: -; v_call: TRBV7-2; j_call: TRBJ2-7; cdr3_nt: TGTGCCAGCAGCCCAGAAGGGGTCCGACAAATAGCCTACGAGCAGTACTTC; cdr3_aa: CASSPEGVRQIAYEQYF
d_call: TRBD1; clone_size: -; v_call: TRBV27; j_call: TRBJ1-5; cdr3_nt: TGTGCCAGCAGCCCGACAGGGGGTTTATCCTATCAGCCCCAGCATTTT; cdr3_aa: CASSPTGGLSYQPQHF
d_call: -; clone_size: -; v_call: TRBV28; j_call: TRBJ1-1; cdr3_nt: TGTGCCAGCAGTATCCCGGACACTGAAGCTTTCTTT; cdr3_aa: CASSIPDTEAFF
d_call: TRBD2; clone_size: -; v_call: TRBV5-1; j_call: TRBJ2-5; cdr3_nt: TGCGCCAGCAGCTTGGGGGCTAGCGGGGGGCAAGAGACCCAGTACTTC; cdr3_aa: CASSLGASGGQETQYF
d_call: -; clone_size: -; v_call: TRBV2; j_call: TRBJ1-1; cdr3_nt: TGTGCCAGCCAGGCAGGGCGGAACACTGAAGCTTTCTTT; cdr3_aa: CASQAGRNTEAFF
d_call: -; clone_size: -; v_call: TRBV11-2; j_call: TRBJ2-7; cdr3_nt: TGTGCCAGCAGCTTTCTGGGGCAGAGCTCCTACGAGCAGTACTTC; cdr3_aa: CASSFLGQSSYEQYF
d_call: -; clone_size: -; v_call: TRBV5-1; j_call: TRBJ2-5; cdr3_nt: TGCGCCAGCAGTTTCCGGGGCCAAGAGACCCAGTACTTC; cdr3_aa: CASSFRGQETQYF
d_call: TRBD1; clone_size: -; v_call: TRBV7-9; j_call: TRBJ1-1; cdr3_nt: TGTGCCAGCAGCTGGGGACAGGCGAACACTGAAGCTTTCTTT; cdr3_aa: CASSWGQANTEAFF
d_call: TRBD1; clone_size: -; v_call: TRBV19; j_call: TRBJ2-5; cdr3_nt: TGTGCCAGTAGTGTTGACAGGGATGTGACCCAGTACTTC; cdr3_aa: CASSVDRDVTQYF
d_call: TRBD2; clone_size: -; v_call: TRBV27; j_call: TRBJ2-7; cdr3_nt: TGTGCCAGCTCCGACGCGAGCGGGAGGGCCTACGAGCAGTACTTC; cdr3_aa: CASSDASGRAYEQYF
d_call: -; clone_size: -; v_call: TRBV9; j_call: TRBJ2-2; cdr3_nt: TGTGCCAGCAGCGTAGGGGCATCCGGCACCGGGGAGCTGTTTTTT; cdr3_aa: CASSVGASGTGELFF
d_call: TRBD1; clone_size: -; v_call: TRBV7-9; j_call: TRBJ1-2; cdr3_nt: TGTGCCAGCAGCACACAGGGGGCGGGCGGCTACACCTTC; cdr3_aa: CASSTQGAGGYTF
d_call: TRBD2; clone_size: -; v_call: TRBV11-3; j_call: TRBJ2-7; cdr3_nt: TGTGCCAGCAGCCGGGGGGGCCACGGCGAGCAGTACTTC; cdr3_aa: CASSRGGHGEQYF
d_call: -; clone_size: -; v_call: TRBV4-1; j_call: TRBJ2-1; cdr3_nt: -; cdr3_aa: CASSQVASGSNLFF
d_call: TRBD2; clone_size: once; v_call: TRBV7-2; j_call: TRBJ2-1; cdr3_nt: TGTGCCAGCGGAAAAAAGTCAGCTAGCGGGGCCGACGATGAGCAGTTCTTC; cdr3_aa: CASGKKSASGADDEQFF